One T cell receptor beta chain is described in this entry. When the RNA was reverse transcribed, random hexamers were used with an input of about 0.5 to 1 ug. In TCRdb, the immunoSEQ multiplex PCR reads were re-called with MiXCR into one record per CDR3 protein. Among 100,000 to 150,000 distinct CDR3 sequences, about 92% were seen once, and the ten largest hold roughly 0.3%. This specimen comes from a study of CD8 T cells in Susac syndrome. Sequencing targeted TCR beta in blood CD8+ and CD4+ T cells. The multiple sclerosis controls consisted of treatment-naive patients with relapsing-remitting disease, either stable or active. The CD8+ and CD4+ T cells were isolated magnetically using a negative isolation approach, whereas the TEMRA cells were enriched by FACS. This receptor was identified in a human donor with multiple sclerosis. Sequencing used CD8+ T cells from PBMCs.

In nucleotides, the CDR3 is TGTGCCATCTCCCCAAGTGGACTAGCGGGAGGGTACAATGAGCAGTTCTTC. It specifies CAISPSGLAGGYNEQFF. The genes are TRBV10-3 and TRBJ2-1; TRBD2 matches 15 bases. Germline V CDR1 and CDR2: ENHRY, SYGVKD. Trimming took 8 bases from V and 4 from J; bases not matched to a gene: 9. This CDR3 has 17 residues.